Below, 27 T cell receptor beta chains from the same sample are listed, as sequenced in a study of cytomegalovirus exposure and HLA in healthy donors. The repertoire was sequenced with immunoSEQ multiplex PCR; TCRdb's copy has only in-frame clones and lacks some. The sample lists some 130,000 clones, 89% occurring once. The sample comprised PBMCs. The receptors were sampled from a woman between 18 and 30 years old in good health and CMV-seronegative.

The chain carries TRBV10-3 and TRBJ2-5; D remains ambiguous. Germline CDR1 reads ENHRY; CDR2 reads SYGVKD. Trimming took off 2 bases at V and 2 bases at J, with 6 bases between the two ends. This CDR3 spans 13 amino acids. CDR3 coding DNA: TGTGCCATCAGTGAGGGGCCTCAAGAGACCCAGTACTTC. This sequence encodes CAISEGPQETQYF.

There are a few counts of this clone. The J gene is TRBJ1-5, the V gene TRBV2; no clear D. The CDR3 is 13 residues long. Trimming cost V 4 bases and J 4 bases, with 8 bases left between them. CDR1 is SNHLY and CDR2 is FYNNEI in the germline V gene. The CDR3 loop reads CASSGEANQPQHF. The DNA for the CDR3 is TGTGCCAGCAGTGGTGAGGCAAATCAGCCCCAGCATTTT.

The chain combines TRBV11-2 with TRBJ2-1; 8 bases align to TRBD2. The CDR3 is 17 amino acids. Germline-derived CDR1 and CDR2 are SGHAT and FQNNGV. The V gene end was trimmed by 1 base and the J gene end by 4 bases; junction bases not matched to a gene: 9. Here the CDR3 reads CASSLVASAGGYNEQFF. The CDR3 DNA sequence: TGTGCCAGCAGCTTAGTCGCCTCTGCGGGGGGTTACAATGAGCAGTTCTTC.

CDR3 protein: CASSTGTGMADTQYF. In DNA form, the CDR3 reads TGCGCCAGCAGCACCGGGACAGGGATGGCAGATACGCAGTATTTT. The rearrangement uses TRBV5-1 and TRBJ2-3, with TRBD1 matching 9 bases. The CDR3 has 15 amino acids. CDR1 is SGHRS and CDR2 is YFSETQ in the germline V gene. Trimming removed 4 bases from V and 4 bases from J; junction bases left unmatched: 7.

This clone was observed at least ten times. The chain carries TRBV6-1 and TRBJ1-1; D remains unclear. This CDR3 comprises 17 residues. Trimming shortened V by 0 bases and J by 1 base, and 15 bases separated the two germline ends. Germline lookup yields CDR1 MNHNS and CDR2 SASEGT. The CDR3 reads CASSEAIYDRRNTEAFF. CDR3 coding DNA: TGTGCCAGCAGTGAAGCCATTTATGATCGGAGGAACACTGAAGCTTTCTTT.

The genes are TRBV10-2 and TRBJ1-1; TRBD1 is a possible D gene (6 bases). Trimming cost V 2 bases and J 3 bases, with 10 bases left between them. This CDR3 spans 14 amino acids. Germline CDR1 WSHSY, CDR2 SAAADI. The CDR3 nucleotides read TGCGCCAGCAGTGAGACAGGGCCGGACACTGAAGCTTTCTTT. Residues: CASSETGPDTEAFF.

The CDR3 is CASSPLAGGIYEQYF. CDR3 sequence (DNA): TGTGCCAGCTCCCCCCTAGCGGGGGGGATTTACGAGCAGTACTTC. The J gene is TRBJ2-7, the V gene TRBV6-5; 12 nucleotides agree with TRBD2. Germline CDR1 MNHEY, CDR2 SVGAGI. The CDR3 has 15 residues. The J segment lost 4 bases and the V segment lost 8 bases, leaving 9 bases of the junction unmatched.

This clone showed up just once. This rearrangement joins TRBV5-1 to TRBJ2-1; possible D gene TRBD2, 5 bases. Trimming pared 4 bases from V and 5 bases from J, leaving 13 bases between. The CDR3 loop spans 14 amino acids. CDR1 and CDR2 from the germline V gene are SGHRS and YFSETQ. CDR3 sequence reads: CASSGRTGNNEQFF. The DNA for the CDR3 is TGCGCCAGCAGCGGACGGACCGGGAACAATGAGCAGTTCTTC.

The rearrangement links TRBV5-4 to TRBJ2-5; TRBD2 matches 7 bases. CDR1 SGHNT and CDR2 YYREEE come from the germline V gene (reference sequence). This CDR3 spans 14 amino acids. After removal of 5 bases from V and 0 bases from J, the junction contained 4 bases not matched to a gene. The CDR3 loop is CASSRAGYQETQYF. In DNA, the CDR3 is TGTGCCAGCAGTCGAGCGGGGTACCAAGAGACCCAGTACTTC.

On this clone: Other DNA sequences in the same sample also yield this CDR3. The rearrangement uses TRBV5-1 and TRBJ1-2; D possibly corresponds to TRBD1 (5 bases). The CDR3 has 13 amino acids. Per the germline V gene, CDR1 is SGHRS and CDR2 is YFSETQ. The V gene lost 4 bases and the J gene lost 4 bases, with 11 bases spanning the gap. Here the CDR3 DNA reads TGCGCCAGCAGCCTATCAGGGATCTATGGCTACACCTTC. This codes for CASSLSGIYGYTF.

The V gene is TRBV6-5, the J gene TRBJ2-7, with 9 positions matching TRBD1. V gave up 9 bases and J gave up 3 bases; unmatched junction bases: 6. This CDR3 region has 13 residues. The germline V gene encodes CDR1 MNHEY and CDR2 SVGAGI. CDR3 bases: TGTGCCAGTAGGACAGGGGAGTTCTACGAGCAGTACTTC. Its protein is CASRTGEFYEQYF.

The chain combines TRBV5-1 with TRBJ1-2; TRBD1 aligns across 9 bases. The trim removed 0 bases at V and 5 bases at J, leaving 5 bases unmatched. Looked up from germline, CDR1 is SGHRS and CDR2 is YFSETQ. The length of the CDR3 is 15 residues. In DNA, the CDR3 is TGCGCCAGCAGCTTGGCCGCAGGGACAGGGTATGGCTACACCTTC. It translates to CASSLAAGTGYGYTF.

CDR3 residues: CASSDLGRASTDTQYF. The DNA of the CDR3 is TGTGCCAGCAGTGATTTGGGCAGGGCGAGCACAGATACGCAGTATTTT. The chain combines TRBV25-1 with TRBJ2-3; TRBD1 is a possible D gene (5 bases). The ends were cut back, 3 bases at V and 0 bases at J, with 13 bases in the middle. Per germline, CDR1 MGHDK and CDR2 SYGVNS. The CDR3 has 16 amino acids.

The chain uses TRBV16 and TRBJ1-5, with TRBD1 identical over 11 bases. Germline V CDR1 and CDR2: KGHSY, FQNENV. The V and J ends lost 4 bases and 11 bases, in that order; junction bases with no gene match: 10. The CDR3 is 15 amino acids. The CDR3 spells CASSPTGTGGSTQHF. The DNA for the CDR3 is TGTGCCAGCAGCCCCACCGGGACAGGGGGAAGCACCCAGCATTTT. Using reference TRBV16 and TRBJ1-5 for the parts outside the CDR3, the full variable domain is GEEVAQTPKHLVRGEGQKAKLYCAPIKGHSYVFWYQQVLKNEFKFLISFQNENVFDETGMPKERFSAKCLPNSPCSLEIQATKLEDSAVYFCASSPTGTGGSTQHFGDGTRLSIL.

J is TRBJ2-3 and V is TRBV25-1, with TRBD1 as a possible D gene (5 bases). This CDR3 is built from 14 residues. V was clipped by 8 bases and J by 2 bases, with 14 bases between them. Germline CDR1 reads MGHDK; CDR2 reads SYGVNS. CDR3 residues: CASSPRQYTDTQYF. CDR3 sequence (DNA): TGTGCCAGCTCCCCACGACAGTACACAGATACGCAGTATTTT.

The chain is built from TRBV5-6 and TRBJ1-2, with 7 bases matching TRBD1. Germline CDR1 and CDR2: SGHDT and YYEEEE. V lost 7 bases to trimming and J lost 3 bases; unmatched junction nucleotides: 9. The CDR3 extends over 14 amino acids. For the CDR3, the DNA is TGTGCCAGCCAAGTAGACAGGGCATACTATGGCTACACCTTC. Translating gives CASQVDRAYYGYTF.

The chain uses TRBV19 and TRBJ2-3; 7 bases match TRBD1. CDR1 and CDR2 (germline): LNHDA, SQIVND (reference sequence). Trimming took 6 bases from V and 0 from J; bases not matched to a gene: 9. This CDR3 spans 16 amino acids. The CDR3 loop reads CASSLRQGSSTDTQYF. The DNA of the CDR3 is TGTGCCAGTAGCCTCCGACAGGGCTCTAGCACAGATACGCAGTATTTT.

This sequence joins TRBV4-1 and TRBJ1-5; D gene ambiguous. V shed 6 bases and J shed 0 bases, with 15 bases lying between them. The germline V gene encodes CDR1 MGHRA and CDR2 YSYEKL. The CDR3 is made up of 16 amino acids. In DNA form, the CDR3 reads TGCGCCAGCAGTCCTCTAAACGAGGGTAGCAATCAGCCCCAGCATTTT. Protein product: CASSPLNEGSNQPQHF.

This chain connects TRBV6-5 to TRBJ1-5; D possibly corresponds to TRBD1 (6 bases). The V and J ends lost 7 bases and 7 bases respectively, with 17 bases between them. The CDR3 runs to 14 residues. CDR1 and CDR2 from the germline V gene are MNHEY and SVGAGI. In nucleotides, the CDR3 is TGTGCCAGCACCAAACTACAGGGAGACCAGCCCCAGCATTTT. As protein: CASTKLQGDQPQHF.

The rearrangement uses TRBV7-9 and TRBJ2-3; D gene unclear. The CDR3 loop spans 14 amino acids. From germline, CDR1 is SEHNR and CDR2 FQNEAQ (reference sequence). V lost 1 base, J lost 3 bases, and 8 bases lay in between. This CDR3 reads CASSLVVRTDTQYF. In DNA form, the CDR3 reads TGTGCCAGCAGCTTAGTGGTCAGGACAGATACGCAGTATTTT.

This chain connects TRBV5-1 to TRBJ2-7, with TRBD2 matching over 7 bases. The CDR3 totals 16 residues. Germline CDR1 is SGHRS and CDR2 is YFSETQ. The trim removed 4 bases at V and 7 bases at J, leaving 17 bases unmatched. The CDR3 reads CASSATRGVGQVEQYF. CDR3 nucleotide sequence: TGCGCCAGCAGCGCCACCCGGGGGGTTGGGCAGGTGGAGCAGTACTTC.

The V call is TRBV7-3, the J call TRBJ2-1; 10 bases map to TRBD2. V dropped 5 bases and J dropped 7; count of bases not matched to a gene: 8. CDR1 is SGHTA, CDR2 FQGTGA, per germline. This CDR3 is built from 15 residues. The CDR3 spells CASSQAGGPKNEQFF. The CDR3 DNA is TGTGCCAGCAGCCAAGCGGGGGGGCCGAAAAATGAGCAGTTCTTC.

This chain connects TRBV18 to TRBJ2-1; 7 nucleotides align to TRBD1. The junction had 3 bases not matched to a gene; V was cut back by 4 bases and J by 0 bases. Germline CDR1 and CDR2: KGHSH and LQKENI. CDR3 length: 15 amino acids. This chain's CDR3 is CASSRDSLSYNEQFF. Here the CDR3 DNA reads TGTGCCAGCTCACGGGACAGTCTCTCCTACAATGAGCAGTTCTTC.

The chain has TRBV14 and TRBJ1-2; a possible D gene is TRBD1 (6 bases). Trimming took off 3 bases at V and 8 bases at J, with 10 bases between the two ends. Germline V lookup: CDR1 SGHDN, CDR2 FVKESK. The CDR3 runs to 12 residues. CDR3 protein: CASSQTGVGYTF. CDR3 bases: TGTGCCAGCAGCCAGACAGGCGTCGGCTACACCTTC.

The chain uses TRBV2 and TRBJ2-7; D ambiguous. Trimming stripped 7 bases from V and 7 bases from J, with 14 bases between. CDR3 length: 12 residues. CDR1 and CDR2 from the germline V gene are SNHLY and FYNNEI. CDR3 DNA sequence: TGTGCCAGCACACACGAAGACGGGGAGCAGTACTTC. As protein: CASTHEDGEQYF.

The chain joins TRBV10-1 to TRBJ2-3, with D tentatively TRBD2 (6 bases). The germline gives CDR1 WNHNN, CDR2 SYGVQD (reference sequence). V lost 4 bases and J 2 bases, leaving 19 bases between the germline ends. The CDR3 covers 17 residues. The CDR3 coding sequence is TGCGCCAGCAGTGGGGCCCCAGGGCGGGGTGACACAGATACGCAGTATTTT. It codes for CASSGAPGRGDTDTQYF.

The chain carries TRBV2 and TRBJ1-1; D not certain. The germline V gene has CDR1 SNHLY and CDR2 FYNNEI. The CDR3 spans 13 residues. Trimming cost V 7 bases and J 1 base, with 10 bases left between them. This chain's CDR3 is CASKRVRNTEAFF. The CDR3 bases are TGTGCCAGCAAGAGGGTCCGGAACACTGAAGCTTTCTTT.